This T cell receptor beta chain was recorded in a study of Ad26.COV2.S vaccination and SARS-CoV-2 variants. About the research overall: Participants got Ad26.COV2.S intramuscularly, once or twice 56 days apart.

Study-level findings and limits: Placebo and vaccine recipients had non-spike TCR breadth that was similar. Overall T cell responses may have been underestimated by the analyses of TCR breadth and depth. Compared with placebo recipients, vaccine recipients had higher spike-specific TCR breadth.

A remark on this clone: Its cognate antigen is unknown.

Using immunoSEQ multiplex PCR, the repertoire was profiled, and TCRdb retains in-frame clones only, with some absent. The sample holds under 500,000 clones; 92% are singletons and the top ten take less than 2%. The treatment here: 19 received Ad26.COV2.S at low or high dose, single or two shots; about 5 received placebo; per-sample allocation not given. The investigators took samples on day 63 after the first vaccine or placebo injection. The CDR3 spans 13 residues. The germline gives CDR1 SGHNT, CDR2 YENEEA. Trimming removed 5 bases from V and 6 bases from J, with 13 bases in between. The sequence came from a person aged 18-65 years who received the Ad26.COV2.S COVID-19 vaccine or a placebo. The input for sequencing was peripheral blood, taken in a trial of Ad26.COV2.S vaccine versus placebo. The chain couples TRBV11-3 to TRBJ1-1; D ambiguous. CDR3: CASSPGGLAEAFF. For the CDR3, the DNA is TGTGCCAGCAGCCCCGGAGGATTGGCTGAAGCTTTCTTT.